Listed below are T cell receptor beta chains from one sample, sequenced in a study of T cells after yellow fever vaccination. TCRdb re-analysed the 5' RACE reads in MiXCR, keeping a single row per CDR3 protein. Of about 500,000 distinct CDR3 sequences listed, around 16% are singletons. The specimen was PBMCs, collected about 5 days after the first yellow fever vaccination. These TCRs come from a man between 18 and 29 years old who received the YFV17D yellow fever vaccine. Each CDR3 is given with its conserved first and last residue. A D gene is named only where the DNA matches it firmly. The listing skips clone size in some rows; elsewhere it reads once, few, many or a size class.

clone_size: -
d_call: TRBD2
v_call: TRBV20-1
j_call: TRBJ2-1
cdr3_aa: CSARGGTRGIYEQFF
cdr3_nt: TGCAGTGCTAGAGGAGGGACTAGGGGTATCTATGAGCAGTTCTTC

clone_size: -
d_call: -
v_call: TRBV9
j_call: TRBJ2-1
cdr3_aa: CASSVDPGGLLNEQFF
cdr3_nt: TGTGCCAGCAGCGTAGATCCGGGGGGCCTTCTAAATGAGCAGTTCTTC

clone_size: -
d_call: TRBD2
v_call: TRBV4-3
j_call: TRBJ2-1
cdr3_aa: CASSQEVAGGREQFF
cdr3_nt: TGCGCCAGCAGCCAAGAAGTCGCGGGGGGCAGGGAGCAGTTCTTC

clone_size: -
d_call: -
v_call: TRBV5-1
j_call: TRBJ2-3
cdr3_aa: CASSLAVTDTPYF
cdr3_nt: TGCGCCAGCAGCTTGGCCGTAACAGATACGCCGTATTTT

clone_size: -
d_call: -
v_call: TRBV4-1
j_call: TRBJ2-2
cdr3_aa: CASSPARLEKGRKNTGELFF
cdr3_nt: TGCGCCAGCAGCCCAGCAAGACTAGAGAAGGGAAGGAAGAACACCGGGGAGCTGTTTTTT

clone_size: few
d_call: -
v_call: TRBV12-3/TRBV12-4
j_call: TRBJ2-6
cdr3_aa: CASTHPGSGANVLTF
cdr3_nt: TGTGCCAGCACTCACCCAGGGTCTGGGGCCAACGTCCTGACTTTC

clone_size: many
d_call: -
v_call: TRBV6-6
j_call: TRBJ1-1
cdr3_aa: CASRGTENTEAFF
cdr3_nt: TGTGCCAGCAGAGGTACAGAGAACACTGAAGCTTTCTTT

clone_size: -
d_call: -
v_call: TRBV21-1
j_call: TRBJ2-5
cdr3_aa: CATPKGEGLETQYF
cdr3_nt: TGTGCCACTCCTAAAGGGGAGGGGCTAGAGACCCAGTACTTC

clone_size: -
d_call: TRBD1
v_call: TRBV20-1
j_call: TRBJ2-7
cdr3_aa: CSARGTGAESPYEQYF
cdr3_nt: TGCAGTGCTAGAGGGACAGGGGCAGAATCACCCTACGAGCAGTACTTC

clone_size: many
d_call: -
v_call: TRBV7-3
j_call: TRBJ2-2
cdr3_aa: CASSLTIEGANTGELFF
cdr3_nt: TGTGCCAGCAGCTTAACGATTGAAGGGGCGAACACCGGGGAGCTGTTTTTT

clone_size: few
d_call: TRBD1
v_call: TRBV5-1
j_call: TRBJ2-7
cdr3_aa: CASSWTGGASYEQYF
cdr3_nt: TGCGCCAGCAGCTGGACAGGGGGAGCCTCCTACGAGCAGTACTTC

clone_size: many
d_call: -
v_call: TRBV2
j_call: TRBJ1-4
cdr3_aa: CASSDPLWFRTNEKLFF
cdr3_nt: TGTGCCAGCAGTGATCCCCTGTGGTTCCGAACTAATGAAAAACTGTTTTTT

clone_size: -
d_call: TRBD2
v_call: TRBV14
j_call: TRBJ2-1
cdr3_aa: CASSQASSGTHNEQFF
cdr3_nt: TGTGCCAGCAGCCAAGCTTCGAGCGGGACCCACAATGAGCAGTTCTTC

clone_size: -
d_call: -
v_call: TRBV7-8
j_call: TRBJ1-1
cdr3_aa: CASSLTERRTEAFF
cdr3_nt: TGTGCCAGCAGCTTGACAGAAAGGCGGACTGAAGCTTTCTTT

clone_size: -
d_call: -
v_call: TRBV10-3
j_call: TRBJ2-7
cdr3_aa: CAISGWGHSDDEQYF
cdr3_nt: TGTGCCATCAGTGGATGGGGACATTCAGACGACGAGCAGTACTTC

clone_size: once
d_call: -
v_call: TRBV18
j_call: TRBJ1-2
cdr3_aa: CASSPPTRAGGYTF
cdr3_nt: TGTGCCAGCTCACCACCGACAAGGGCGGGAGGCTACACCTTC

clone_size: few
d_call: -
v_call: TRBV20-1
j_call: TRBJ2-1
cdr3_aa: CSASAGTGYNEQFF
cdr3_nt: TGCAGTGCTAGTGCAGGGACCGGTTACAATGAGCAGTTCTTC

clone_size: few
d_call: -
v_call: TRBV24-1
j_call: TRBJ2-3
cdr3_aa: CATSEGYTDTQYF
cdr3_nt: TGTGCCACCTCCGAGGGCTACACAGATACGCAGTATTTT

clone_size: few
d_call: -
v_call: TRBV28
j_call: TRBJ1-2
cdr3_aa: CASSFMDSSGYTF
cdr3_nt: TGTGCCAGCAGTTTCATGGACTCCTCCGGCTACACCTTC

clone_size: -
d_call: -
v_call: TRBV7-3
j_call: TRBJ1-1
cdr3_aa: CASSPGGGYMNTEAFF
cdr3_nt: TGTGCCAGCAGCCCGGGGGGGGGTTATATGAACACTGAAGCTTTCTTT

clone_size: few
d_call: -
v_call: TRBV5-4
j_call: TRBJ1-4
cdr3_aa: CASSSRTVGDEKLFF
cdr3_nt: TGTGCCAGCAGCTCGCGGACCGTCGGGGATGAAAAACTGTTTTTT

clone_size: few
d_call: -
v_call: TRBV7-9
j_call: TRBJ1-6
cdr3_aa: CASSTNSPLHF
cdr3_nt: TGTGCCAGCAGTACTAATTCACCCCTCCACTTT

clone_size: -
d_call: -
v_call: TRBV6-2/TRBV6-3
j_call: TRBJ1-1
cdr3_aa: CATTEGQGMLGEAFF
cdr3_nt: TGTGCCACAACTGAGGGACAAGGGATGCTTGGAGAAGCTTTCTTT

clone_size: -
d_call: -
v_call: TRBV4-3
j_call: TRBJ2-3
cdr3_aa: CASSQKRSMKQYF
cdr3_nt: TGCGCCAGCAGCCAAAAGAGGAGTATGAAGCAGTATTTT

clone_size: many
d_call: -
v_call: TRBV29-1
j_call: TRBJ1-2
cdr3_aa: CSVQPGTTNYGYTF
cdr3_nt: TGCAGCGTACAACCGGGCACCACTAACTATGGCTACACCTTC

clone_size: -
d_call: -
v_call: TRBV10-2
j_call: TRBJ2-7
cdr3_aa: CASRALRSEQYF
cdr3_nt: TGCGCCAGCAGGGCCCTTAGGTCCGAGCAGTACTTC

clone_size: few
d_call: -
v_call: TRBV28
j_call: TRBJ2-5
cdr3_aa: CASSFNRGRGETQYF
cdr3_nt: TGTGCCAGCAGTTTCAACAGGGGGAGGGGGGAGACCCAGTACTTC

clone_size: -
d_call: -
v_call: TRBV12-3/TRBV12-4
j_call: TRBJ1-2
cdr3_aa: CASSFGLGGYTF
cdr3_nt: TGTGCCAGCAGTTTCGGACTCGGCGGCTACACCTTC

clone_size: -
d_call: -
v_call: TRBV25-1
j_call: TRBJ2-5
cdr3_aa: CASSYQPGLYF
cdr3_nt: TGTGCCAGCAGTTATCAACCCGGGCTTTACTTC

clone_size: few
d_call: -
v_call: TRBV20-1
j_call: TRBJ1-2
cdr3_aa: CSAKDIYGYTF
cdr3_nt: TGCAGTGCTAAAGACATCTATGGCTACACCTTC

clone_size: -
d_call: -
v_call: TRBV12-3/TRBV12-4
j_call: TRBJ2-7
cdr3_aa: CASSFSETYEQYF
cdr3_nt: TGTGCCAGCAGTTTCTCAGAAACCTACGAGCAGTACTTC